This T cell receptor (beta chain) was sequenced for a study of cytomegalovirus exposure and HLA in healthy donors. Overall study results and limits: For most TCR beta V segments, an earlier analysis put the productive rate at about 87% or about 30% of the time.

In regard to this clone: The antigen is unknown.

PCR employed 60 Vbeta and 13 Jbeta primers. Libraries were prepared by immunoSEQ multiplex PCR; TCRdb keeps only in-frame clonotypes and omits some of them. The sample contains around 75,000 clones, about 84% of which appear only once. The clonotype originates from a man aged 40-55 years in good health and CMV-seronegative. The sequencing sample was made of PBMCs.

CDR3 nucleotides: TGCGCCAGCAGCCAAAAGTTTATTACGGGACAGCTGAAGTCTGGGGCCAACGTCCTGACTTTC. Protein: CASSQKFITGQLKSGANVLTF. V usage is TRBV4-1 and J usage is TRBJ2-6, with 7 bases matching TRBD1. J lost 1 base, V lost 2 bases, and 17 bases had no gene match. The germline CDR1 and CDR2 sequences are MGHRA and YSYEKL. The CDR3 sequence is 21 residues long.